This note documents a single T cell receptor (beta chain) sequence. These data belong to a study of blood T cell repertoires in COVID-19. This table comes from immunoSEQ multiplex PCR, and its TCRdb copy is limited to in-frame clones, with some not included. The data show roughly 250,000 clones, around four fifths seen once. This CDR3 region has 20 residues. Germline CDR1 SGHVS, CDR2 FQNEAQ. The J segment lost 6 bases and the V segment lost 2 bases, leaving 18 bases of the junction unmatched. V is TRBV7-8 and J is TRBJ2-3, with TRBD1 matching 12 bases. Source material: peripheral blood. The origin of this receptor is an older woman with active or convalescent COVID-19. CDR3 protein: CASSLYPPGQGALSGDTQYF. CDR3 nucleotide sequence: TGTGCCAGCAGCTTATATCCCCCGGGACAGGGGGCTCTTTCGGGGGATACGCAGTATTTT.